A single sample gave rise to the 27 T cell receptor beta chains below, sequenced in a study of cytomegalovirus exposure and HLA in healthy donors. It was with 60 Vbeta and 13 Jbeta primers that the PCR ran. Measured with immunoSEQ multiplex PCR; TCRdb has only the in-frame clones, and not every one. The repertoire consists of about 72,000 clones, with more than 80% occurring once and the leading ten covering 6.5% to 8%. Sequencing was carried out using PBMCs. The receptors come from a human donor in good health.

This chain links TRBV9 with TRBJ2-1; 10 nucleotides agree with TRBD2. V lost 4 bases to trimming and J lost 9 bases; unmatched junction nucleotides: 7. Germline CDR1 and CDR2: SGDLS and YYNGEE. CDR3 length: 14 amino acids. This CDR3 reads CASSSSGGATEQFF. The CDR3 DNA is TGTGCCAGCAGCTCCAGCGGGGGGGCCACTGAGCAGTTCTTC.

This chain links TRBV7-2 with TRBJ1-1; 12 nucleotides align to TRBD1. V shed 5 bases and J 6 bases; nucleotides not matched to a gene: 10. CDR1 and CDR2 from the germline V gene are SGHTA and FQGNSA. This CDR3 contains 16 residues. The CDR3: CASSPTGTGGFAEAFF. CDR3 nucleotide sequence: TGTGCCAGCAGCCCCACCGGGACAGGGGGCTTCGCTGAAGCTTTCTTT.

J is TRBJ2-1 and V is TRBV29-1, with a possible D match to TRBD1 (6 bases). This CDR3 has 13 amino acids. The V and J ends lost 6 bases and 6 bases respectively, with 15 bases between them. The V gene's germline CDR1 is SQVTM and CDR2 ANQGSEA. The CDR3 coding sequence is TGCAGCGTGAAATCCACAGGGAGCAATGAGCAGTTCTTC. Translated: CSVKSTGSNEQFF.

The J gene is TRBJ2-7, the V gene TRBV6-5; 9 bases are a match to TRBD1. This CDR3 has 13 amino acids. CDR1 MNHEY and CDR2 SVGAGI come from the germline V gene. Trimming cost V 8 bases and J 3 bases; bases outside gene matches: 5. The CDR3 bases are TGTGCCAGCGGGAGGACAGGGGACTACGAGCAGTACTTC. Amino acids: CASGRTGDYEQYF.

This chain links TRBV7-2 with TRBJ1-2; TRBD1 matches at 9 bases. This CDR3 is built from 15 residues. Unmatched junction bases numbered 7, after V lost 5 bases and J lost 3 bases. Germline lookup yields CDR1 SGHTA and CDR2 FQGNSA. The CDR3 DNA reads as TGTGCCAGCAGCCTTACAGGGGGCGTCGACTATGGCTACACCTTC. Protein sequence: CASSLTGGVDYGYTF.

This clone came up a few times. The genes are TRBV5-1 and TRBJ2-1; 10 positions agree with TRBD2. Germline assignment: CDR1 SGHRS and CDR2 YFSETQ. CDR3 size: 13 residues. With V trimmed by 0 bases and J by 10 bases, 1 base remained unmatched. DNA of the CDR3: TGCGCCAGCAGCTTGGCACTAGCGGGGGAGCAGTTCTTC. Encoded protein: CASSLALAGEQFF.

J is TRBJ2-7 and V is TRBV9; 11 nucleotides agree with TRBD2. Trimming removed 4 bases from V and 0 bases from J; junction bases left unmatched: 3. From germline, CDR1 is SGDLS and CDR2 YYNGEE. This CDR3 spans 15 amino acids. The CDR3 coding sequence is TGTGCCAGCAGCCCGACTAGCGGGGCCTCCTACGAGCAGTACTTC. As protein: CASSPTSGASYEQYF.

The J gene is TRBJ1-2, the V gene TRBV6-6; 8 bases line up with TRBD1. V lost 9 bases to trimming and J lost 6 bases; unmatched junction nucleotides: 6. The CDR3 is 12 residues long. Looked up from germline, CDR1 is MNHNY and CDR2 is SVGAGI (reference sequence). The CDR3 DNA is TGTGCCAGTGCGTCAGGGGGCAATGGCTACACCTTC. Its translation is CASASGGNGYTF.

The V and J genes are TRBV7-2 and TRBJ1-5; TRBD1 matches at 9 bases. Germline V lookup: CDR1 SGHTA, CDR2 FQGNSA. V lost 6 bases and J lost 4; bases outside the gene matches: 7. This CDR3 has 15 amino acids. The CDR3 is CASSSTGGINQPQHF. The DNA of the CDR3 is TGTGCCAGCAGTTCGACAGGGGGGATAAATCAGCCCCAGCATTTT.

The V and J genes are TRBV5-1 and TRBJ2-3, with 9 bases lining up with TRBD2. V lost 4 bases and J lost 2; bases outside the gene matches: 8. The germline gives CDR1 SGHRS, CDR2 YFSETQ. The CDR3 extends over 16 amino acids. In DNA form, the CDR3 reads TGCGCCAGCAGCCGCGGGGTAGCGGGGGTCACAGATACGCAGTATTTT. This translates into CASSRGVAGVTDTQYF. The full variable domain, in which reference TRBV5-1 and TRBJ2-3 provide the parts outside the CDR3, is KAGVTQTPRYLIKTRGQQVTLSCSPISGHRSVSWYQQTPGQGLQFLFEYFSETQRNKGNFPGRFSGRQFSNSRSEMNVSTLELGDSALYLCASSRGVAGVTDTQYFGPGTRLTVL.

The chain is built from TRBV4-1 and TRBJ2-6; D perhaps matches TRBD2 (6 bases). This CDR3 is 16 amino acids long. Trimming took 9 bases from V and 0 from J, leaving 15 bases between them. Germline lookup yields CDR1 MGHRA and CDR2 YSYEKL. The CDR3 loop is CASSGTQVSGANVLTF. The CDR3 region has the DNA TGCGCCAGTTCCGGGACTCAAGTCTCTGGGGCCAACGTCCTGACTTTC.

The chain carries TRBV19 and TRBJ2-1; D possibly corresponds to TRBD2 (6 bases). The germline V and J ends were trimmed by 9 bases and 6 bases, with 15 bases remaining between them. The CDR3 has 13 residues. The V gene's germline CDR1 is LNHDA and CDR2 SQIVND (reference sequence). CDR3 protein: CASRRATVNEQFF. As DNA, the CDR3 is TGTGCCAGCAGGAGGGCTACAGTCAATGAGCAGTTCTTC.

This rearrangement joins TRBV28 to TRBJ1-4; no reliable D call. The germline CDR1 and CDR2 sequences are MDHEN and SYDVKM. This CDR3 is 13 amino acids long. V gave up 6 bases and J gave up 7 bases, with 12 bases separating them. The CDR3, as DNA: TGTGCCAGCAGACTCGGGAGGGCTGAAAAACTGTTTTTT. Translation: CASRLGRAEKLFF.

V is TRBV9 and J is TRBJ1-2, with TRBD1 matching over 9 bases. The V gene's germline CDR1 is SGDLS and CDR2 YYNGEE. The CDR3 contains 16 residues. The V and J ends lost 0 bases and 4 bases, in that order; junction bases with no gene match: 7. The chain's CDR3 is CASSVATGGSSYGYTF. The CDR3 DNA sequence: TGTGCCAGCAGCGTAGCGACAGGGGGATCCTCCTATGGCTACACCTTC.

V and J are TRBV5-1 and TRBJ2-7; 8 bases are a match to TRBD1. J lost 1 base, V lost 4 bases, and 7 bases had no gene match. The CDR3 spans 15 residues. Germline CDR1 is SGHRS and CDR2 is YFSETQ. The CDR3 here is CASSPDRGGSYEQYF. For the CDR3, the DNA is TGCGCCAGCAGCCCCGACAGGGGTGGGTCCTACGAGCAGTACTTC. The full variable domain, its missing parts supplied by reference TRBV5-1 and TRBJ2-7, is KAGVTQTPRYLIKTRGQQVTLSCSPISGHRSVSWYQQTPGQGLQFLFEYFSETQRNKGNFPGRFSGRQFSNSRSEMNVSTLELGDSALYLCASSPDRGGSYEQYFGPGTRLTVT.

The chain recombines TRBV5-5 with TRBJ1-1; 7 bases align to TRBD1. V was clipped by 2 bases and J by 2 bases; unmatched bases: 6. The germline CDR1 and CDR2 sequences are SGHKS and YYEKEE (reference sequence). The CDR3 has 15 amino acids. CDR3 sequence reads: CASSLNRGGNTEAFF. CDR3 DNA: TGTGCCAGCAGCTTAAACAGGGGAGGAAACACTGAAGCTTTCTTT. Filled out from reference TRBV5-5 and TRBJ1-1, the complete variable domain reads DAGVTQSPTHLIKTRGQQVTLRCSPISGHKSVSWYQQVLGQGPQFIFQYYEKEERGRGNFPDRFSARQFPNYSSELNVNALLLGDSALYLCASSLNRGGNTEAFFGQGTRLTVV.

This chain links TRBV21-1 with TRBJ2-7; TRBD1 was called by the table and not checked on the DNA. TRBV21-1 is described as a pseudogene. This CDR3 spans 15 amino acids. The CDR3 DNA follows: TGTGCCAGCGTAACGGACAGGGGAGGGGATTACGAGCAGTACTTC. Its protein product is CASVTDRGGDYEQYF.

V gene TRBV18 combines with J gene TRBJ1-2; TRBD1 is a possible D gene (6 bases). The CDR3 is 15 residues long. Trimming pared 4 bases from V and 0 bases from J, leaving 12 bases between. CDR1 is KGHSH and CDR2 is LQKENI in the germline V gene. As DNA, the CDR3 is TGTGCCAGCTCACAAGGACAGACAGCTAACTATGGCTACACCTTC. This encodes CASSQGQTANYGYTF.

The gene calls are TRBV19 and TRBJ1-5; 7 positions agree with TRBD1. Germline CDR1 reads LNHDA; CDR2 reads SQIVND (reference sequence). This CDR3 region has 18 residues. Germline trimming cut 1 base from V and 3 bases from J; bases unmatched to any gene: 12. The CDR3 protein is CASSIVFPGQRLNQPQHF. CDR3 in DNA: TGTGCCAGTAGTATAGTTTTTCCGGGACAGAGACTCAATCAGCCCCAGCATTTT.

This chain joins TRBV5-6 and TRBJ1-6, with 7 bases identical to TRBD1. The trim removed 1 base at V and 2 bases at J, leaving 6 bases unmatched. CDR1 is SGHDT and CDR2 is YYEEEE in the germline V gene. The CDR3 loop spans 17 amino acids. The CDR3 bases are TGTGCCAGCAGCTTGCCCCCCAGGGGGACCTATAATTCACCCCTCCACTTT. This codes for CASSLPPRGTYNSPLHF.

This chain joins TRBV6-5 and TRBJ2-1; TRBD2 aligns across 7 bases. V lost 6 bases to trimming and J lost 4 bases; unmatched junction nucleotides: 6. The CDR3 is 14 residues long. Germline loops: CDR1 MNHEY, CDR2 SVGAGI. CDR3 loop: CASRRGDQYNEQFF. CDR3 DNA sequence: TGTGCCAGCAGACGGGGGGACCAGTACAATGAGCAGTTCTTC.

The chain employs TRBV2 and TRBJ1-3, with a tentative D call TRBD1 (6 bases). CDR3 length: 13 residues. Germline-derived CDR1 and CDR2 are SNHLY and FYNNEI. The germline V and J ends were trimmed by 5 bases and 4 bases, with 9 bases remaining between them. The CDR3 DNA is TGTGCCAGCAGTTACCAGGGGGGAAACACCATATATTTT. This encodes CASSYQGGNTIYF.

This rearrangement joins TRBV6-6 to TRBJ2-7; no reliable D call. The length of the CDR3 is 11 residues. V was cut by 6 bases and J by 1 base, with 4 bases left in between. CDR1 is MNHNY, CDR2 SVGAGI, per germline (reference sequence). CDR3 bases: TGTGCCAGCAGCGGTTCCTACGAGCAGTACTTC. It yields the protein CASSGSYEQYF.

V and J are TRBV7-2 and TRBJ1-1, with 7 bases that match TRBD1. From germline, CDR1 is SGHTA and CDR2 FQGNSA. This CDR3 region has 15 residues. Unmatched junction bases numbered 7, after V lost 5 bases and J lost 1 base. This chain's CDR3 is CASSTQGTANTEAFF. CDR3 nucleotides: TGTGCCAGCAGCACCCAAGGGACAGCGAACACTGAAGCTTTCTTT.

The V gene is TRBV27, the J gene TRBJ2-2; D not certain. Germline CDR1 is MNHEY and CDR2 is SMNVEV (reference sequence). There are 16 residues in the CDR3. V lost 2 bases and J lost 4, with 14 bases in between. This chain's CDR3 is CASSLSRWSSTGELFF. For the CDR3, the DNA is TGTGCCAGCAGTTTAAGTCGCTGGAGTTCCACCGGGGAGCTGTTTTTT.

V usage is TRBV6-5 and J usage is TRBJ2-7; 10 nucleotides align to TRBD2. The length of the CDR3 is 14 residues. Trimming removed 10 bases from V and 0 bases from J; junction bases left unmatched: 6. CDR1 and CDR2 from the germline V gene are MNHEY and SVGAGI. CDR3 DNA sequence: TGTGCCACCTCCCTAGCGGGGGACTCCTACGAGCAGTACTTC. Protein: CATSLAGDSYEQYF.

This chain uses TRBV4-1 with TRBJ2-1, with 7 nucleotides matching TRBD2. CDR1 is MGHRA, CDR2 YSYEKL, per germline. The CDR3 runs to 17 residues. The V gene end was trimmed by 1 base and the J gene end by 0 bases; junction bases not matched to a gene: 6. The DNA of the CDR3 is TGCGCCAGCAGCCAAGGGCCACTAGCGAGCTCCTACAATGAGCAGTTCTTC. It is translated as CASSQGPLASSYNEQFF.